The clone carrying this T cell receptor beta chain showed up just once. Clones were sequenced by immunoSEQ multiplex PCR, and TCRdb holds only the in-frame ones, with some missing. The sample records fewer than 100,000 clones, 80% to 90% being singletons. The record originates from a study of OX40 agonist ivuxolimab in advanced cancers. CDR1 ENHRY and CDR2 SYGVKD come from the germline V gene. With V trimmed by 0 bases and J by 0 bases, 4 bases remained unmatched. The CDR3 totals 17 residues. This chain connects TRBV10-3 to TRBJ2-7, with 11 nucleotides matching TRBD2. Sequences were derived from CD4+ or CD8+ T cells sorted from blood, sampled in a trial of the OX40 agonist ivuxolimab. The source is an adult with an advanced solid tumor such as melanoma, head and neck, liver or kidney cancer. DNA for the CDR3: TGTGCCATCAGTGAGTCGCTAGCGGGGGGAAGCTCCTACGAGCAGTACTTC. Translation gives CAISESLAGGSSYEQYF.